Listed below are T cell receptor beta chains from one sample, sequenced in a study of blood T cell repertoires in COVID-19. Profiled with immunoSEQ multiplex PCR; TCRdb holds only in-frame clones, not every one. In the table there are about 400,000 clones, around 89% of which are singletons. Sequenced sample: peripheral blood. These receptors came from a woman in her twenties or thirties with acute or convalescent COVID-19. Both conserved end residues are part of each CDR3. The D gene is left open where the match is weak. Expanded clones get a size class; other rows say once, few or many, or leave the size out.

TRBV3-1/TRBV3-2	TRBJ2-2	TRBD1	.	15	CASSQGQVITGELFF	TGTGCCAGCAGCCAGGGACAGGTTATTACCGGGGAGCTGTTTTTT
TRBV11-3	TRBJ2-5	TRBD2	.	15	CASSPGGVEQETQYF	TGTGCCAGCAGCCCCGGGGGGGTAGAGCAAGAGACCCAGTACTTC
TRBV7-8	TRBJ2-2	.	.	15	CASSWVREITGELFF	TGTGCCAGCAGCTGGGTCAGGGAAATCACCGGGGAGCTGTTTTTT
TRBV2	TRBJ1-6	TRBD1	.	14	CASSGDRGISPLHF	TGTGCCAGCAGTGGGGACAGGGGAATTTCACCCCTCCACTTT
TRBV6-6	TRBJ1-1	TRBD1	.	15	CASSPGTGLNTEAFF	TGTGCCAGCAGTCCCGGGACAGGGTTGAACACTGAAGCTTTCTTT
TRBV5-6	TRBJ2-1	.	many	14	CASSLLSSYNEQFF	TGTGCCAGCAGCTTGTTATCTAGCTACAATGAGCAGTTCTTC
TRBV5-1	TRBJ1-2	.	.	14	CASSYAGSDYGYTF	TGCGCCAGCAGCTACGCAGGGTCCGATTATGGCTACACCTTC
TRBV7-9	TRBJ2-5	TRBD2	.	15	CASSLFGGAEETQYF	TGTGCCAGCAGCTTATTCGGGGGGGCCGAAGAGACCCAGTACTTC
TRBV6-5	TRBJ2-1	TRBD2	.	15	CASRASGTSGNEQFF	TGTGCCAGCAGGGCGTCGGGGACTAGCGGTAATGAGCAGTTCTTC
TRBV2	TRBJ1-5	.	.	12	CASRTGPGPQHF	TGTGCCAGCAGGACAGGCCCGGGGCCCCAGCATTTT
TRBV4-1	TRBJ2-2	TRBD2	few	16	CASSLRPGEGTGELFF	TGCGCCAGCAGCCTACGTCCCGGGGAGGGGACCGGGGAGCTGTTTTTT
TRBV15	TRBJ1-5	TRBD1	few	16	CATSLDRGFVNQPQHF	TGTGCCACCAGCCTGGACAGGGGATTCGTCAATCAGCCCCAGCATTTT
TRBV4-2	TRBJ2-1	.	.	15	CASSPKLDRRDEQFF	TGTGCCAGCAGCCCTAAACTAGACCGGCGGGATGAGCAGTTCTTC
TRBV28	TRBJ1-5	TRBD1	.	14	CASSLGQGVQPQHF	TGTGCCAGCAGTCTCGGACAGGGAGTTCAGCCCCAGCATTTT
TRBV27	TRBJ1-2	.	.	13	CASSPQGIHGYTF	TGTGCCAGCAGCCCACAGGGTATCCATGGCTACACCTTC
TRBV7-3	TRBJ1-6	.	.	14	CASSSTGLGTPLHF	TGTGCCAGCAGCTCTACAGGGCTGGGGACACCCCTCCACTTT
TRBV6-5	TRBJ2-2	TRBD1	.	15	CASSYGQAGTGELFF	TGTGCCAGCAGTTACGGACAGGCGGGCACCGGGGAGCTGTTTTTT
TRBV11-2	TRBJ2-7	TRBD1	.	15	CASSQGQASSYEQYF	TGTGCCAGCAGCCAGGGACAGGCGAGCTCCTACGAGCAGTACTTC
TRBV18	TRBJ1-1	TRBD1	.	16	CASSPKQGARSPEAFF	TGTGCCAGCTCACCAAAGCAGGGGGCGCGGAGCCCTGAAGCTTTCTTT
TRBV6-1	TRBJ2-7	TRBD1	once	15	CASSEVRRDSYEQYF	TGTGCCAGCAGTGAAGTTCGCCGGGACAGCTACGAGCAGTACTTC
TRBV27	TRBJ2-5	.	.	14	CASNQGGSQETQYF	TGTGCCAGCAACCAGGGGGGTTCCCAAGAGACCCAGTACTTC
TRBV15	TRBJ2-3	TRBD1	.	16	CATSPGGQVRGDTQYF	TGTGCCACCAGCCCCGGGGGACAGGTGAGAGGAGATACGCAGTATTTT
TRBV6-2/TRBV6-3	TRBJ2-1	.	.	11	CASSPSIEQFF	TGTGCCAGCAGTCCGAGCATTGAGCAGTTCTTC
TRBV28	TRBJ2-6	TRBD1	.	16	CASSEGQGESQGSLTF	TGTGCCAGCAGTGAAGGACAGGGGGAATCCCAAGGCAGCCTGACTTTC
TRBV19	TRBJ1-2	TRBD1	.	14	CASSYPGQLYGYTF	TGTGCCAGTAGTTACCCGGGACAGCTCTATGGCTACACCTTC
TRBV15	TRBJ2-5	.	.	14	CATRTDRLQETQYF	TGTGCCACCAGAACAGACAGGCTCCAAGAGACCCAGTACTTC
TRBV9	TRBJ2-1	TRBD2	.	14	CASSVAGTSSEQFF	TGTGCCAGCAGCGTCGCCGGGACTAGCAGTGAGCAGTTCTTC
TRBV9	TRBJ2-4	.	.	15	CASSATGTQGDIQYF	TGTGCCAGCAGTGCGACGGGGACTCAGGGGGACATTCAGTACTTC
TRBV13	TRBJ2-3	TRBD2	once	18	CASSLRVGTSGYTDTQYF	TGTGCCAGCAGCTTGCGGGTCGGCACTAGCGGGTACACAGATACGCAGTATTTT
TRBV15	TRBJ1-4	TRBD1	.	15	CATSEVPGGGEKLFF	TGTGCCACCAGCGAAGTCCCAGGGGGAGGAGAAAAACTGTTTTTT
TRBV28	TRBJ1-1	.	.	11	CASSIRTEAFF	TGTGCCAGCAGTATTAGAACTGAAGCTTTCTTT
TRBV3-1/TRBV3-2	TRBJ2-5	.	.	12	CASSQVQETQYF	TGTGCCAGCAGCCAAGTACAAGAGACCCAGTACTTC
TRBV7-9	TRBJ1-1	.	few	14	CASSTALMNTEAFF	TGTGCCAGCAGCACGGCACTAATGAACACTGAAGCTTTCTTT
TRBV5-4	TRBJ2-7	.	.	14	CASSLPGGNYEQYF	TGTGCCAGCAGCTTGCCAGGGGGGAACTACGAGCAGTACTTC
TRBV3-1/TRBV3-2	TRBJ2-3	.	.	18	CASSQEVLAGVGTDTQYF	TGTGCCAGCAGCCAAGAAGTTCTGGCAGGGGTGGGCACAGATACGCAGTATTTT
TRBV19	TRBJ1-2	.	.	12	CASSRQIYGYTF	TGTGCCAGTAGTCGACAGATATATGGCTACACCTTC
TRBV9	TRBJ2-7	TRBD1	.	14	CASSVGTGSHEQYF	TGTGCCAGCAGCGTAGGGACAGGGTCCCACGAGCAGTACTTC
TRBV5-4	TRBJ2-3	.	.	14	CASSYTGLTDTQYF	TGTGCCAGCAGCTATACAGGGCTGACGGATACGCAGTATTTT
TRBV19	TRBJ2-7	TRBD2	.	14	CASSGTSGGREQYF	TGTGCCAGTAGCGGGACTAGCGGGGGGCGCGAGCAGTACTTC
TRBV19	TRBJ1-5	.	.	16	CASSISEGDSNQPQHF	TGTGCCAGTAGTATTAGTGAGGGGGATAGCAATCAGCCCCAGCATTTT
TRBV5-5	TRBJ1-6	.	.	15	CASSLAQGGYSPLHF	TGTGCCAGCAGCTTGGCACAGGGCGGATATTCACCCCTCCACTTT
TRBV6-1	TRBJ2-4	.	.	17	CASSELGSSDVVNIQYF	TGTGCCAGCAGTGAACTCGGGTCCTCTGATGTAGTAAACATTCAGTACTTC
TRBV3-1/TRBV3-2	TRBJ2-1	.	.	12	CASSGGAYEQFF	TGTGCCAGCAGCGGGGGGGCTTATGAGCAGTTCTTC
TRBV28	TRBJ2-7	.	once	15	CASRGHQGRTYEQYF	TGTGCCAGCAGGGGGCACCAGGGGCGAACCTACGAGCAGTACTTC
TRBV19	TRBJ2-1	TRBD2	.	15	CASSTGTNFFGEQFF	TGTGCCAGTAGCACCGGGACTAATTTTTTCGGGGAGCAGTTCTTC
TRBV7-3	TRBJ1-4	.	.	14	CASSLAQFLEKLFF	TGTGCCAGCAGCTTGGCACAGTTTCTTGAAAAACTGTTTTTT
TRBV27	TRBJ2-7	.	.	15	CASSQYSRVSYEQYF	TGTGCCAGCAGCCAGTATTCCAGGGTATCCTACGAGCAGTACTTC
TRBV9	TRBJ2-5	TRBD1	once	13	CASSTTGEETQYF	TGTGCCAGCAGCACGACAGGGGAGGAGACCCAGTACTTC
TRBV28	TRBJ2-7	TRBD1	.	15	CASSSFGDRAYEQYF	TGTGCCAGCAGTTCCTTTGGGGACAGAGCCTACGAGCAGTACTTC
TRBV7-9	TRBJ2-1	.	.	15	CASSPRDSGRHEQFF	TGTGCCAGCAGCCCAAGGGACTCCGGACGTCATGAGCAGTTCTTC